The present entry profiles one TCR beta chain with its context. Assay: immunoSEQ multiplex PCR; the TCRdb copy retains only in-frame clones and omits some. The data show fewer than 200,000 clones, approximately 92% seen once. This record comes from a study of control samples from healthy donors and cancer patients. The CDR3 extends over 13 amino acids. V was clipped by 10 bases and J by 3 bases, with 16 bases between them. Germline V lookup: CDR1 MNHEY, CDR2 SVGAGI. The material sequenced was blood. The sequence derives from a woman in her sixties or seventies in good health. The chain recombines TRBV6-5 with TRBJ2-7; tentative D call: TRBD1 (5 bases). The CDR3 DNA reads TGTGCCACCAGCAACTCAGGGTACTACGAGCAGTACTTC. Translating gives CATSNSGYYEQYF.